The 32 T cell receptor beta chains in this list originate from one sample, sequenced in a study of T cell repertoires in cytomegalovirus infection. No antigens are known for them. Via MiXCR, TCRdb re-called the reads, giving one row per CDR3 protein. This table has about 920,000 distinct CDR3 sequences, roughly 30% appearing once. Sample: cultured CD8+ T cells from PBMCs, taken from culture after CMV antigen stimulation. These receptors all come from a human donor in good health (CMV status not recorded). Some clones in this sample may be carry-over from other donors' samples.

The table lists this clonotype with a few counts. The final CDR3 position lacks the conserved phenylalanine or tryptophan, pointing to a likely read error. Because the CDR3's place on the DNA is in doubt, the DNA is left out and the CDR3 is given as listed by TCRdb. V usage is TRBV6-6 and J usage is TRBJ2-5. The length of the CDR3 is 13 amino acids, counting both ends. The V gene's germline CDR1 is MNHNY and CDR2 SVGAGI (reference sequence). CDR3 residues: CASSYSDDGYRYL.

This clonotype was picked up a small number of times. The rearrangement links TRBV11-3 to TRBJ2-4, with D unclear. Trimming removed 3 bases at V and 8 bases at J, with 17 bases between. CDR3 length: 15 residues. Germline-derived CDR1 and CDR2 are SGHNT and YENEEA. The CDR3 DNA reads TGTGCCAGCAGCTTCAAGATTTCTATCCGATACATTCAGTACTTC. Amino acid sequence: CASSFKISIRYIQYF.

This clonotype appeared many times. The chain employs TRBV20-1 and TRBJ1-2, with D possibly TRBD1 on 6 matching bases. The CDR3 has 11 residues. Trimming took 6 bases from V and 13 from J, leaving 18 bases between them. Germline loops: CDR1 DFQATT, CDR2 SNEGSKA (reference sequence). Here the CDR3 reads CSATDSPPCTF. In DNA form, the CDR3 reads TGCAGTGCAACGGACAGCCCACCCTGCACCTTC.

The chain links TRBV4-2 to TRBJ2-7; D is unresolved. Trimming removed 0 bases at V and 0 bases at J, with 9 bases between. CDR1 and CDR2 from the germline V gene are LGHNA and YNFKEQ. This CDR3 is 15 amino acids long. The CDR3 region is CASSQETEGSYEQYF. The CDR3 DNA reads TGTGCCAGCAGCCAAGAAACGGAAGGCTCCTACGAGCAGTACTTC.

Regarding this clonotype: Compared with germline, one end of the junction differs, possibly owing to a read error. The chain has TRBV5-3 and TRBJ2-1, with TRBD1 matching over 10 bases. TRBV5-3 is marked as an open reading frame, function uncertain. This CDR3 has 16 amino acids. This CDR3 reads CASSYDRGPPLDEQFF. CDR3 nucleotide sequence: TGTGCCAGCAGCTATGACAGGGGGCCTCCGTTGGATGAGCAGTTCTTC.

In DNA, the CDR3 is TGTGCCAGCAAGGGGGGCTACGAGCAGTACGTC. Its protein is CASKGGYEQYV. The V and J genes are TRBV6-2 or TRBV6-3 and TRBJ2-7, with D perhaps matching TRBD1 or TRBD2 (6 bases each). Trimming stripped 7 bases from V and 3 bases from J, with 7 bases between. The CDR3 has 11 amino acids. The germline V gene encodes CDR1 MNHEY and CDR2 SVGEGT.

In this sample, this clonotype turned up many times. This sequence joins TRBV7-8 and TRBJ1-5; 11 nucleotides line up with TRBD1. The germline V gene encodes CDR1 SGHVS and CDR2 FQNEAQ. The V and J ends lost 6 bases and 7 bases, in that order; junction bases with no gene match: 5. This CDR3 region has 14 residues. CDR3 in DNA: TGTGCCAGCAGACCGGACAGGGGGCCGCAGCCCCAGCATTTT. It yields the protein CASRPDRGPQPQHF.

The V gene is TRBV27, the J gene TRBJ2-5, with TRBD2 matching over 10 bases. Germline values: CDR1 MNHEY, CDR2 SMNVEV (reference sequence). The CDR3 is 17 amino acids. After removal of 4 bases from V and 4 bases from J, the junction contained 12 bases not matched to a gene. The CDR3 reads CASSSLAGDSEVETQYF. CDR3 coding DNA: TGTGCCAGCAGTTCCCTAGCGGGGGACTCCGAGGTAGAGACCCAGTACTTC.

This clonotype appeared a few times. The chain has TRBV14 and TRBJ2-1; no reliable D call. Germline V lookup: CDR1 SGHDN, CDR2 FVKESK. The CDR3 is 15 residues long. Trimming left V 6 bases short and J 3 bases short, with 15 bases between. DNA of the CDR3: TGTGCCAGCAGTCCTTTTCGTGTGAACTACAATGAGCAGTTCTTC. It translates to CASSPFRVNYNEQFF. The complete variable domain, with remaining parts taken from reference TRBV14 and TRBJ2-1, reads EAGVTQFPSHSVIEKGQTVTLRCDPISGHDNLYWYRRVMGKEIKFLLHFVKESKQDESGMPNNRFLAERTGGTYSTLKVQPAELEDSGVYFCASSPFRVNYNEQFFGPGTRLTVL.

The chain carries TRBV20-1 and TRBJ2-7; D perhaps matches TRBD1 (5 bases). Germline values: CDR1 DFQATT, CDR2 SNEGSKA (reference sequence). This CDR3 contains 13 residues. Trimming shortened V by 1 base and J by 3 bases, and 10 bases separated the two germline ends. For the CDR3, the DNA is TGCAGTGCTAGAGTTCAGGGCCTCTACGAGCAGTACTTC. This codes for CSARVQGLYEQYF.

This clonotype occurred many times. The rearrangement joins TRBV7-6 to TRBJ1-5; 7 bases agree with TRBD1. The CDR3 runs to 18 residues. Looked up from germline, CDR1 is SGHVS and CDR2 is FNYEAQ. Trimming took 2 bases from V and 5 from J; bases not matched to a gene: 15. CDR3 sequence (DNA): TGTGCCAGCAGCTTATCAAGTGGGGACAATGACAGGGATCAGCCCCAGCATTTT. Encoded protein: CASSLSSGDNDRDQPQHF.

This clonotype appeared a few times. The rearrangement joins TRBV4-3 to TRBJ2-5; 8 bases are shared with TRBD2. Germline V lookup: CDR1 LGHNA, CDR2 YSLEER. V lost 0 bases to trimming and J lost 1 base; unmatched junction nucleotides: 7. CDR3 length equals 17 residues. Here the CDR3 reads CASSQDQAGATQETQYF. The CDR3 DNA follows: TGCGCCAGCAGCCAAGATCAAGCGGGGGCCACCCAAGAGACCCAGTACTTC.

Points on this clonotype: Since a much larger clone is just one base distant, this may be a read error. CDR3 sequence reads: CASSLFSGGVNEQFF. CDR3 bases: TGTGCCAGCAGCTTATTCAGCGGGGGGGTCAATGAGCAGTTCTTC. The V gene is TRBV7-6, the J gene TRBJ2-1; 10 nucleotides align to TRBD2. Trimming cost V 2 bases and J 6 bases; bases outside gene matches: 4. Germline V gene data show CDR1 as SGHVS and CDR2 as FNYEAQ. This CDR3 contains 15 residues.

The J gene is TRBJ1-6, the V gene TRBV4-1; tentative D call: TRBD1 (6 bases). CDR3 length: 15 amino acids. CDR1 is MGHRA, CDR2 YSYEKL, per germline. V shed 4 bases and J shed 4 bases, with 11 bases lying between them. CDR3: CASSRNREYNSPLHF. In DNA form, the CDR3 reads TGCGCCAGCAGCCGAAACAGGGAATATAATTCACCCCTCCACTTT.

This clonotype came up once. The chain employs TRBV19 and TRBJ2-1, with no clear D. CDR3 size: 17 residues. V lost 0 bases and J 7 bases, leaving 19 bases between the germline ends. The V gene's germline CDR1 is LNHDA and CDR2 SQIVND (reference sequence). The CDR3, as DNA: TGTGCCAGTAGTATAGAAGAGACCCCCTATCGGCGAAATGAGCAGTTCTTC. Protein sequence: CASSIEETPYRRNEQFF.

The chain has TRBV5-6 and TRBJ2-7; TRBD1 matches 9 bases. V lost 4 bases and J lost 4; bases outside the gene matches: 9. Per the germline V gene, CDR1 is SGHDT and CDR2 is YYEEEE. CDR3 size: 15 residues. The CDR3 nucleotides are TGTGCCAGCAGCCCCGGGACAGGGTTCGTGTACGAGCAGTACTTC. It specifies CASSPGTGFVYEQYF.

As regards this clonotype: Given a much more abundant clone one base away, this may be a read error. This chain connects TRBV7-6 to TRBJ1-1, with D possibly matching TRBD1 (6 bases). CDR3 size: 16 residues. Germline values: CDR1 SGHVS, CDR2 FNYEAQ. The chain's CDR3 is CASSLEGGPLNSEAFF. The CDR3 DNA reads TGTGCCAGCAGCTTAGAGGGGGGGCCCCTGAACTCTGAAGCTTTCTTT.

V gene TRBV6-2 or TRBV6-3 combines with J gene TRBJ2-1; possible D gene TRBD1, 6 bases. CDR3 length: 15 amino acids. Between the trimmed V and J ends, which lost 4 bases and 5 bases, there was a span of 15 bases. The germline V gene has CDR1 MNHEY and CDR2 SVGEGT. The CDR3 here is CASSSDWTADNEQFF. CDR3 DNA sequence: TGTGCCAGCAGTTCCGACTGGACAGCCGACAATGAGCAGTTCTTC.

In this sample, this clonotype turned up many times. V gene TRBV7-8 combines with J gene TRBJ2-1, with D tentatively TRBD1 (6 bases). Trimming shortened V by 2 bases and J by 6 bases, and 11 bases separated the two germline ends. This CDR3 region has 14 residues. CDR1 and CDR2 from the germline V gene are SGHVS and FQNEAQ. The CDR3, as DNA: TGTGCCAGCAGCTTAAGTACAGGGAGCAATGAGCAGTTCTTC. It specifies CASSLSTGSNEQFF.

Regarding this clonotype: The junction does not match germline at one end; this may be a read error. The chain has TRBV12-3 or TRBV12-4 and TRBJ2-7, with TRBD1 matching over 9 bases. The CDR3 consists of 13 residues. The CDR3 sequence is CANSPGQGIEQYF. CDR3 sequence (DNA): TGTGCCAACAGTCCGGGACAGGGAATCGAGCAGTACTTC.

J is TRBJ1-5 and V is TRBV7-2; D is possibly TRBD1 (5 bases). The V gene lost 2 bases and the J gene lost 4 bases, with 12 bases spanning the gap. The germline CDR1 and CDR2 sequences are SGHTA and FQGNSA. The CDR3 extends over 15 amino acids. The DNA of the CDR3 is TGTGCCAGCAGCTTAAATGGGGGATTGAATCAGCCCCAGCATTTT. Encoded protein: CASSLNGGLNQPQHF.

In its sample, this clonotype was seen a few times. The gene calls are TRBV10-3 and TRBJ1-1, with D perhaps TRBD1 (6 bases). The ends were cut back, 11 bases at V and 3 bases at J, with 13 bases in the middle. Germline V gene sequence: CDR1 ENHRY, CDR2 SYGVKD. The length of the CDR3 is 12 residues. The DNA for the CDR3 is TGTGCCGCACAGGGAGGGGACACTGAAGCTTTCTTT. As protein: CAAQGGDTEAFF.

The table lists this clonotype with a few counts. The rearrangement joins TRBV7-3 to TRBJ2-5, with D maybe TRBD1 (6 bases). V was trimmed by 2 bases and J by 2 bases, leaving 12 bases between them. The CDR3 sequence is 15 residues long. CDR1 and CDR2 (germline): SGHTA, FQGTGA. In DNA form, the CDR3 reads TGTGCCAGCAGCTTATTGGGGGCAGCTCAAGAGACCCAGTACTTC. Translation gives CASSLLGAAQETQYF.

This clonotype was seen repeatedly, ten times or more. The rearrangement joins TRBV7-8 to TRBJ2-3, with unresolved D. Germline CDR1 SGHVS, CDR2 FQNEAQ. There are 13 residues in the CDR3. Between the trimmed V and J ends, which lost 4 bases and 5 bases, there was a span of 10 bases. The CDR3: CASSYRLVDTQYF. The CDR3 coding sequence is TGTGCCAGCAGCTATAGACTGGTAGATACGCAGTATTTT. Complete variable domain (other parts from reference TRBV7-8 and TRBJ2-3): GAGVSQSPRYKVAKRGQDVALRCDPISGHVSLFWYQQALGQGPEFLTYFQNEAQLDKSGLPSDRFFAERPEGSVSTLKIQRTQQEDSAVYLCASSYRLVDTQYFGPGTRLTVL.

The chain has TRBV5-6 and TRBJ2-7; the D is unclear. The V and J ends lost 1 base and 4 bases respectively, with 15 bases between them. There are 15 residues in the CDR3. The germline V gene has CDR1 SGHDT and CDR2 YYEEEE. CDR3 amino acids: CASSLRYATFYEQYV. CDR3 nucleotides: TGTGCCAGCAGCTTGCGCTACGCCACTTTTTACGAGCAGTACGTC.

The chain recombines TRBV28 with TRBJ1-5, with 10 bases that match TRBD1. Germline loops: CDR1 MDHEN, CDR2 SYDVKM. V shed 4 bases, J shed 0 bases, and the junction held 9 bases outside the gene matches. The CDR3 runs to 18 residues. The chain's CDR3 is CASSSGQGDPYSNQPQHF. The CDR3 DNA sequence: TGTGCCAGCAGTTCTGGACAGGGGGACCCATATAGCAATCAGCCCCAGCATTTT.

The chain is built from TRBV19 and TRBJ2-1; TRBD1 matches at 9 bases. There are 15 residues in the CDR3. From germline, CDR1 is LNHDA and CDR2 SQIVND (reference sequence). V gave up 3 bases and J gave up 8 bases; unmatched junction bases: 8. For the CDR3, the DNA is TGTGCCAGTAGTATCCGGGACAGGGCTGGGGATGAGCAGTTCTTC. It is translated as CASSIRDRAGDEQFF.

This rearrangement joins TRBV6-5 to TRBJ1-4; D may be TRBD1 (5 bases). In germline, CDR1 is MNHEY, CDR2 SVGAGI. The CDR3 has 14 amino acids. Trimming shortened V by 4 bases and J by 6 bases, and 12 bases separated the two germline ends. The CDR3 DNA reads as TGTGCCAGCAGTTCGACAGTTGGGGATGAAAAACTGTTTTTT. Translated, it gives CASSSTVGDEKLFF.

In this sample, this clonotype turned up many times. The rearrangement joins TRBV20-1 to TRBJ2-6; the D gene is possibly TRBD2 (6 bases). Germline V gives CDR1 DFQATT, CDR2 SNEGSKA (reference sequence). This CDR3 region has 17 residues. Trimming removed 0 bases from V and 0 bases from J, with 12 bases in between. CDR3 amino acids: CSARDLLAVSGANVLTF. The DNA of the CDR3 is TGCAGTGCTAGAGACCTCTTAGCGGTCTCTGGGGCCAACGTCCTGACTTTC.

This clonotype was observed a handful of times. CDR3 residues: CASSPFDPGDGYTF. The CDR3 DNA sequence: TGTGCCAGCAGTCCCTTTGATCCAGGCGATGGCTACACCTTC. The chain has TRBV12-3 or TRBV12-4 and TRBJ1-2; no definite D call. CDR3 length: 14 residues. The ends were cut back, 5 bases at V and 6 bases at J, with 16 bases in the middle.

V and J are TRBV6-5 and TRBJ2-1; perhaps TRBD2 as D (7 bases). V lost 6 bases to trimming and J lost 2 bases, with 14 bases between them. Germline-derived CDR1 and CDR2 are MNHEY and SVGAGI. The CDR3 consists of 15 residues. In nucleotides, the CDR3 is TGTGCCAGCAGAAAAAGGGGGGGAGCCTACAATGAGCAGTTCTTC. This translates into CASRKRGGAYNEQFF.

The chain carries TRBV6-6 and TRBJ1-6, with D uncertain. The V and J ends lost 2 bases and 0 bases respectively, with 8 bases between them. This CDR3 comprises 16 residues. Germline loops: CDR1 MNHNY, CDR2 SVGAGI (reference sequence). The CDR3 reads CASSYDQSSYNSPLHF. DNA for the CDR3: TGTGCCAGCAGTTACGACCAGAGCTCCTATAATTCACCCCTCCACTTT.